This entry describes one TCR beta chain. A J-beta primer mix and a sample-barcoded 5' primer were used in a second PCR of about 6 to 12 cycles. MiXCR was run by TCRdb on the 5' RACE reads, yielding one entry per CDR3 protein. The top ten clones hold approximately 17% of a sample with more than 1 million distinct CDR3 sequences, 40% to 55% of them seen once. Total RNA amounts of at least 6 micrograms were extracted per sample. The sample comes from a study of blood T cells in healthy people across ages. The CDR3 covers 17 residues. Trimming cost V 6 bases and J 3 bases; bases outside gene matches: 15. The V gene's germline CDR1 is SGHRS and CDR2 YFSETQ.

The chain uses TRBV5-1 and TRBJ2-1; 7 nucleotides line up with TRBD2. The specimen sequenced was blood. The source is a woman in her sixties or seventies in good health. In DNA, the CDR3 is TGCGCCAGCACCGGCTCCAGCGGGAAGGGTGGCTACAATGAGCAGTTCTTC. This codes for CASTGSSGKGGYNEQFF.